Following are 31 T cell receptor beta chains from one sample sequenced in a study of blood T cell repertoires in COVID-19 (dated by TCRdb to 2020 to 2022). The library was prepared using the immunoSEQ multiplex PCR assay. Sourced from immuneACCESS, this table was stored by TCRdb with only in-frame sequences that have V and J called. A share of the clones is absent; for the studies checked, an unresolved V gene accounts for under half, and the remainder has no known explanation. Recorded for this sample are 84,000 or so clones; roughly 80% of them occurred a single time. Of the sample, around 11% falls within the top ten clones. Sequenced material: peripheral blood. The source of these receptors is a man between 70 and 80 years old with acute or convalescent COVID-19.

This chain joins TRBV19 and TRBJ2-3, with 7 bases fitting TRBD2. This CDR3 has 15 amino acids. In germline, CDR1 is LNHDA, CDR2 SQIVND (reference sequence). The ends lost 10 bases at V and 1 base at J; junction bases unmatched: 11. CDR3: CATTGGSGGTDTQYF. The DNA for the CDR3 is TGTGCCACGACCGGGGGGAGCGGAGGCACAGATACGCAGTATTTT. The variable domain in full, completed from reference TRBV19 and TRBJ2-3, reads DGGITQSPKYLFRKEGQNVTLSCEQNLNHDAMYWYRQDPGQGLRLIYYSQIVNDFQKGDIAEGYSVSREKKESFPLTVTSAQKNPTAFYLCATTGGSGGTDTQYFGPGTRLTVL.

The rearrangement joins TRBV11-3 to TRBJ1-1; D may be TRBD1 (6 bases). Germline CDR1 and CDR2: SGHNT and YENEEA. V was shortened by 2 bases and J by 4 bases, with 11 bases between the two germline ends. The CDR3 is 14 residues long. This CDR3 is CASSLRGSGTEAFF. The CDR3 DNA reads as TGTGCCAGCAGCTTAAGGGGGTCGGGCACTGAAGCTTTCTTT.

The chain carries TRBV30 and TRBJ2-7, with D uncertain. This CDR3 has 13 amino acids. V lost 0 bases to trimming and J lost 6 bases, with 12 bases between them. Per the germline V gene, CDR1 is GTSNPN and CDR2 is SVGIG (reference sequence). The CDR3 nucleotides read TGTGCCTGGAGTGTCGGAGTTTCGACCGAGCAGTACTTC. It codes for CAWSVGVSTEQYF. Filled out from reference TRBV30 and TRBJ2-7, the complete variable domain reads SQTIHQWPATLVQPVGSPLSLECTVEGTSNPNLYWYRQAAGRGLQLLFYSVGIGQISSEVPQNLSASRPQDRQFILSSKKLLLSDSGFYLCAWSVGVSTEQYFGPGTRLTVT.

This chain links TRBV18 with TRBJ1-5; maybe TRBD1 (6 bases). The CDR3 consists of 16 residues. Germline V gene data show CDR1 as KGHSH and CDR2 as LQKENI. Trimming cost V 3 bases and J 1 base, with 13 bases left between them. The CDR3 DNA follows: TGTGCCAGCTCACCTCCGGGACAAAGAAGCAATCAGCCCCAGCATTTT. It codes for CASSPPGQRSNQPQHF.

The V call is TRBV11-2, the J call TRBJ2-1; 10 nucleotides align to TRBD1. Germline-derived CDR1 and CDR2 are SGHAT and FQNNGV. The CDR3 sequence is 16 residues long. V trimming: 2 bases; J trimming: 5 bases; junction bases outside the gene matches: 6. The CDR3 DNA is TGTGCCAGCAGCTTATCCCACGGGACAGGGGACAATGAGCAGTTCTTC. This gives the protein CASSLSHGTGDNEQFF.

The genes are TRBV18 and TRBJ1-1; 9 bases are shared with TRBD1. CDR3 length: 16 residues. Germline CDR1 is KGHSH and CDR2 is LQKENI. The V segment lost 1 base and the J segment 3 bases; nucleotides outside the gene matches: 6. As DNA, the CDR3 is TGTGCCAGCTCACCACTTACTTGGACAGGGGACACTGAAGCTTTCTTT. It yields the protein CASSPLTWTGDTEAFF.

The V call is TRBV7-2, the J call TRBJ2-2, with TRBD2 matching 15 bases. Germline-derived CDR1 and CDR2 are SGHTA and FQGNSA. The J segment lost 5 bases and the V segment lost 5 bases, leaving 9 bases of the junction unmatched. The CDR3 totals 18 residues. CDR3 DNA: TGTGCCAGCAGCCCCGGACTAGCGGGGGGGCTAGGTACCGGGGAGCTGTTTTTT. As protein: CASSPGLAGGLGTGELFF. Together with reference TRBV7-2 and TRBJ2-2, the CDR3 gives the full variable domain: GAGVSQSPSNKVTEKGKDVELRCDPISGHTALYWYRQSLGQGLEFLIYFQGNSAPDKSGLPSDRFSAERTGGSVSTLTIQRTQQEDSAVYLCASSPGLAGGLGTGELFFGEGSRLTVL.

The CDR3 region is CASSPPGGALNTEAFF. Here the CDR3 DNA reads TGTGCCAGCAGCCCTCCGGGCGGGGCACTGAACACTGAAGCTTTCTTT. This chain connects TRBV7-8 to TRBJ1-1; maybe TRBD1 (5 bases). This CDR3 contains 16 residues. CDR1 SGHVS and CDR2 FQNEAQ come from the germline V gene. Deletions cut 5 bases from V and 0 bases from J, with 16 bases between.

This sequence joins TRBV7-9 and TRBJ2-5; D may be TRBD2 (5 bases). Germline V gene lookup returns CDR1 SEHNR and CDR2 FQNEAQ (reference sequence). V dropped 2 bases and J dropped 1 base, with 11 bases sitting between them. This CDR3 is 15 amino acids long. CDR3 DNA sequence: TGTGCCAGCAGCTTATTTGGAGGCAGCCAAGAGACCCAGTACTTC. Translating it yields CASSLFGGSQETQYF.

The genes are TRBV4-1 and TRBJ1-5, with 9 bases matching TRBD1. Germline-derived CDR1 and CDR2 are MGHRA and YSYEKL. CDR3 length equals 16 residues. Unmatched junction bases numbered 6, after V lost 4 bases and J lost 2 bases. In nucleotides, the CDR3 is TGCGCCAGCAGCCCAAAATGGACAGGGGGCAATCAGCCCCAGCATTTT. The encoded protein is CASSPKWTGGNQPQHF.

This clone was counted only a few times. V is TRBV28 and J is TRBJ1-2; D unclear. CDR3 length: 15 amino acids. The germline V gene has CDR1 MDHEN and CDR2 SYDVKM. Between the trimmed V and J ends, which lost 4 bases and 4 bases, there was a span of 16 bases. In DNA form, the CDR3 reads TGTGCCAGCAGTTCATCCGGGAACTCGGGCTATGGCTACACCTTC. Translating it yields CASSSSGNSGYGYTF.

The rearrangement links TRBV4-1 to TRBJ1-6; possible D gene TRBD1, 5 bases. With 4 bases removed from V and 10 bases from J, the gap between germline ends came to 20 bases. The CDR3 sequence is 16 residues long. Germline-derived CDR1 and CDR2 are MGHRA and YSYEKL. Here the CDR3 DNA reads TGCGCCAGCAGCCCGCGTCTAGGGGCCCTTTGGTCACCCCTCCACTTT. Translated, it gives CASSPRLGALWSPLHF.

The chain is built from TRBV28 and TRBJ2-2; D not resolved. This CDR3 region has 12 residues. Trimming pared 2 bases from V and 5 bases from J, leaving 3 bases between. Germline values: CDR1 MDHEN, CDR2 SYDVKM. CDR3 DNA sequence: TGTGCCAGCAGTTTACAAACCGGGGAGCTGTTTTTT. Translated: CASSLQTGELFF.

The rearrangement joins TRBV27 to TRBJ2-7; TRBD1 matches at 7 bases. Germline CDR1 reads MNHEY; CDR2 reads SMNVEV (reference sequence). J lost 7 bases, V lost 5 bases, and 8 bases had no gene match. The CDR3 runs to 13 residues. For the CDR3, the DNA is TGTGCCAGCAGTCACTCAGGGGGTAGTGAGCAGTACTTC. Its protein is CASSHSGGSEQYF.

The chain links TRBV6-4 to TRBJ1-6; the D gene is possibly TRBD1 (5 bases). In germline, CDR1 is MRHNA, CDR2 SNTAGT. This CDR3 has 13 residues. V was trimmed by 7 bases and J by 8 bases, leaving 12 bases between them. The CDR3: CASKARDDSPLHF. CDR3 nucleotides: TGTGCCAGCAAGGCCAGGGATGATTCACCCCTCCACTTT.

The chain joins TRBV7-8 to TRBJ1-4; D may be TRBD1 (6 bases). V gave up 5 bases and J gave up 5 bases, with 9 bases separating them. The germline V gene has CDR1 SGHVS and CDR2 FQNEAQ. The CDR3 has 13 residues. CDR3 DNA sequence: TGTGCCAGCAGCCAGGACAGCAATGAAAAACTGTTTTTT. It specifies CASSQDSNEKLFF.

The genes are TRBV5-1 and TRBJ1-4; tentatively, D is TRBD1 (6 bases). The CDR3 has 15 residues. Germline loops: CDR1 SGHRS, CDR2 YFSETQ. V was clipped by 2 bases and J by 8 bases, with 16 bases between them. CDR3 region: CASSLRPGTKEKLFF. CDR3 bases: TGCGCCAGCAGCTTACGTCCCGGGACAAAGGAAAAACTGTTTTTT.

The chain couples TRBV2 to TRBJ2-7; TRBD2 agrees at 12 bases. This CDR3 has 14 amino acids. Trimming at V came to 7 bases and at J to 6 bases, leaving 7 bases not matched to a gene. Germline values: CDR1 SNHLY, CDR2 FYNNEI. The CDR3 coding sequence is TGTGCCAGCACGGGACTAGCGGGCCGAGGCGAGCAGTACGTC. This gives the protein CASTGLAGRGEQYV.

The chain combines TRBV27 with TRBJ2-5; 12 nucleotides line up with TRBD2. The CDR3 totals 15 residues. V gave up 7 bases and J gave up 5 bases; unmatched junction bases: 8. CDR1 is MNHEY and CDR2 is SMNVEV in the germline V gene (reference sequence). The CDR3 sequence: CASTRLAGARETQYF. CDR3 nucleotides: TGTGCCAGCACCCGACTAGCGGGGGCCCGGGAGACCCAGTACTTC.

The V gene is TRBV5-4, the J gene TRBJ1-4; the match to TRBD1 covers 8 bases. Germline CDR1 SGHNT, CDR2 YYREEE (reference sequence). J was trimmed by 14 bases and V by 0 bases; bases with no gene match: 9. The CDR3 length is 14 residues. CDR3 DNA: TGTGCCAGCAGCTTGGTAGACAGGGGCTTGGGGCTGTTTTTT. Its protein is CASSLVDRGLGLFF.

The gene calls are TRBV6-5 and TRBJ2-3; 9 bases align to TRBD1. Unmatched junction bases numbered 4, after V lost 4 bases and J lost 2 bases. Germline loops: CDR1 MNHEY, CDR2 SVGAGI. The CDR3 contains 15 residues. The CDR3 loop reads CASSSDRGPTDTQYF. CDR3 nucleotide sequence: TGTGCCAGCAGTTCGGACAGGGGACCCACAGATACGCAGTATTTT.

The chain has TRBV20-1 and TRBJ2-1; no firm D call. Germline values: CDR1 DFQATT, CDR2 SNEGSKA (reference sequence). The CDR3 runs to 11 residues. V was trimmed by 0 bases and J by 14 bases, leaving 11 bases between them. CDR3 DNA: TGCAGTGCTAGAGAAGACAAAAGAGAGTTCTTC. Protein product: CSAREDKREFF.

The rearrangement links TRBV28 to TRBJ2-1; 9 positions match TRBD1. Germline V gene lookup returns CDR1 MDHEN and CDR2 SYDVKM. This CDR3 has 13 residues. Losses at the gene ends were 5 bases for V and 7 bases for J; bases not matched to a gene: 3. This CDR3 is CASSGTGKNEQFF. In DNA, the CDR3 is TGTGCCAGCAGTGGGACAGGGAAGAATGAGCAGTTCTTC.

This sequence joins TRBV9 and TRBJ1-2, with D hard to call. Trimming left V 0 bases short and J 5 bases short, with 14 bases between. This CDR3 comprises 15 residues. Germline V gives CDR1 SGDLS, CDR2 YYNGEE. The CDR3 region has the DNA TGTGCCAGCAGCGTAGAAGGGCGGAGGGCTTATGGCTACACCTTC. It yields the protein CASSVEGRRAYGYTF.

The CDR3 DNA reads TGCGCCAGCAGAGGCGGGGGGTCCGCGAACACCGGGGAGCTGTTTTTT. It translates to CASRGGGSANTGELFF. This chain connects TRBV5-1 to TRBJ2-2; 8 nucleotides match TRBD2. Trimming took 5 bases from V and 0 from J; bases not matched to a gene: 6. The CDR3 runs to 16 residues. Germline loops: CDR1 SGHRS, CDR2 YFSETQ.

The V and J genes are TRBV12-5 and TRBJ1-2; D is uncertain. The V gene lost 1 base and the J gene lost 1 base, with 10 bases spanning the gap. Germline CDR1 and CDR2: LGHNT and FRNRAP. The CDR3 contains 15 residues. For the CDR3, the DNA is TGTGCTAGTGGTTTGGAGGAGGGTTTTAACTATGGCTACACCTTC. Translation: CASGLEEGFNYGYTF.

The chain joins TRBV19 to TRBJ2-1; D remains unclear. CDR3 length: 16 residues. Germline loops: CDR1 LNHDA, CDR2 SQIVND (reference sequence). V was cut by 3 bases and J by 0 bases, with 12 bases left in between. The CDR3 reads CASSIWQASSYNEQFF. The CDR3 nucleotides are TGTGCCAGTAGTATCTGGCAGGCAAGCTCCTACAATGAGCAGTTCTTC.

V and J are TRBV18 and TRBJ2-3; 10 bases are shared with TRBD2. The germline CDR1 and CDR2 sequences are KGHSH and LQKENI. V shed 0 bases and J 1 base; nucleotides not matched to a gene: 7. The length of the CDR3 is 18 residues. CDR3 nucleotide sequence: TGTGCCAGCTCACCACCGGGGGTAGCGGGGGGCCGCACAGATACGCAGTATTTT. Its protein product is CASSPPGVAGGRTDTQYF. Supplemented by reference TRBV18 and TRBJ2-3, the full variable domain reads NAGVMQNPRHLVRRRGQEARLRCSPMKGHSHVYWYRQLPEEGLKFMVYLQKENIIDESGMPKERFSAEFPKEGPSILRIQQVVRGDSAAYFCASSPPGVAGGRTDTQYFGPGTRLTVL.

The rearrangement joins TRBV2 to TRBJ2-5, with D tentatively TRBD2 (5 bases). This CDR3 contains 13 residues. Per germline, CDR1 SNHLY and CDR2 FYNNEI. Trimming cost V 3 bases and J 5 bases, with 10 bases left between them. The CDR3 DNA reads as TGTGCCAGCAGTGAGGAGGCAAGGGAGACCCAGTACTTC. Its translation is CASSEEARETQYF.

The chain couples TRBV7-8 to TRBJ1-1; 8 nucleotides line up with TRBD1. The CDR3 loop spans 14 amino acids. J lost 0 bases, V lost 9 bases, and 6 bases had no gene match. Per the germline V gene, CDR1 is SGHVS and CDR2 is FQNEAQ. Written as DNA, the CDR3 is TGTGCCAGTACCAGGGGGCATATGAACACTGAAGCTTTCTTT. Its translation: CASTRGHMNTEAFF.

The chain carries TRBV11-2 and TRBJ1-6; D ambiguous. The V gene lost 5 bases and the J gene lost 0 bases, with 11 bases spanning the gap. Germline CDR1 reads SGHAT; CDR2 reads FQNNGV. The CDR3 covers 16 residues. DNA of the CDR3: TGTGCCAGCAGCCCGAGGGCACTCTCCTATAATTCACCCCTCCACTTT. Protein: CASSPRALSYNSPLHF.